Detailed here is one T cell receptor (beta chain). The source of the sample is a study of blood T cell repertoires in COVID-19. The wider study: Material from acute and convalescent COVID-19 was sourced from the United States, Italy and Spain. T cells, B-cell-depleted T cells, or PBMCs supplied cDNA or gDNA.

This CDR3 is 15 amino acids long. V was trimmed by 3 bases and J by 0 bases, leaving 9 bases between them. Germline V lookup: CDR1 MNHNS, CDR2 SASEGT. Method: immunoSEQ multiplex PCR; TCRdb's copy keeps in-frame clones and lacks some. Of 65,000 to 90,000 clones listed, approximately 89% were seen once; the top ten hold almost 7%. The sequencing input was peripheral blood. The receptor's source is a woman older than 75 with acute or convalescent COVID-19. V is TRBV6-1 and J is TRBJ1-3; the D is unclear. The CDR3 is CASSDRRFSGNTIYF. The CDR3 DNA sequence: TGTGCCAGCAGTGACAGGCGTTTCTCTGGAAACACCATATATTTT.